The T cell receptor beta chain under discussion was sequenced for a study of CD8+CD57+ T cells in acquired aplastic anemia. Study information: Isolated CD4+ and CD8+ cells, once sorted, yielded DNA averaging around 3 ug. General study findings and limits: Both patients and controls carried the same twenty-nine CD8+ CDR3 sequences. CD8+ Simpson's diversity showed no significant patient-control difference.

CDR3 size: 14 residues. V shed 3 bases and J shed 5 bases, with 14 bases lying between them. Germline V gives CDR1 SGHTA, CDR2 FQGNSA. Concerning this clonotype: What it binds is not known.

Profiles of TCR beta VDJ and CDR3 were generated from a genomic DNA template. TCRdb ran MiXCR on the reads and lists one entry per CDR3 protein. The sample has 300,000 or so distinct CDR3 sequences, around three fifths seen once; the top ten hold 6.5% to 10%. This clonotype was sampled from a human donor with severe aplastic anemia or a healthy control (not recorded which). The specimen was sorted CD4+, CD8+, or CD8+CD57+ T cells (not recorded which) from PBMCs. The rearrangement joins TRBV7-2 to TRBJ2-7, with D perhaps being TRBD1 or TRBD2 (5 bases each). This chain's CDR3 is CASSLGEWGHEQYF. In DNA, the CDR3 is TGTGCCAGCAGCTTGGGAGAATGGGGCCACGAGCAGTACTTC. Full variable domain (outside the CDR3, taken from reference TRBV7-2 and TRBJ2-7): GAGVSQSPSNKVTEKGKDVELRCDPISGHTALYWYRQSLGQGLEFLIYFQGNSAPDKSGLPSDRFSAERTGGSVSTLTIQRTQQEDSAVYLCASSLGEWGHEQYFGPGTRLTVT.